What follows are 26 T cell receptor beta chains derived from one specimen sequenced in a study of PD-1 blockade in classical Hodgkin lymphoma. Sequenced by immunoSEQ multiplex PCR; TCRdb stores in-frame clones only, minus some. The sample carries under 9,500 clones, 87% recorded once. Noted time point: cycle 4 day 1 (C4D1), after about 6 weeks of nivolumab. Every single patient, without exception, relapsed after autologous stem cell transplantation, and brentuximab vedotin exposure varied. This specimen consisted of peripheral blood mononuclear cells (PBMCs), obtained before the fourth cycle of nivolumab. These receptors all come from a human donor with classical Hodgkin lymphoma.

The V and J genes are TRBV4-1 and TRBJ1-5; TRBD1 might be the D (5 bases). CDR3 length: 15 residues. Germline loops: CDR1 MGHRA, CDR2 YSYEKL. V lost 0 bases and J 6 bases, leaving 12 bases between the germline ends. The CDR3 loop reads CASSQEGQGSQPQHF. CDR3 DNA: TGCGCCAGCAGCCAAGAAGGGCAGGGTTCTCAGCCCCAGCATTTT.

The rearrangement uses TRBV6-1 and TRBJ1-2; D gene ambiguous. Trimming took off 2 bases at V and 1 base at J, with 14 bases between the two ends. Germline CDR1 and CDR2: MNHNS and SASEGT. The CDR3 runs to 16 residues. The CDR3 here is CASSEFHQRDNYGYTF. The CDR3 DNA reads TGTGCCAGCAGTGAATTCCACCAGAGGGATAACTATGGCTACACCTTC.

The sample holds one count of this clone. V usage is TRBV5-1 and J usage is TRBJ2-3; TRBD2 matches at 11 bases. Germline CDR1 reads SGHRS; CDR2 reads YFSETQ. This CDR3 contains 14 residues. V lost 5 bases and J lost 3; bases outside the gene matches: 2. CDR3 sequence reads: CASSPSGGTDTQYF. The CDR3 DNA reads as TGCGCCAGCAGTCCTAGCGGGGGGACAGATACGCAGTATTTT.

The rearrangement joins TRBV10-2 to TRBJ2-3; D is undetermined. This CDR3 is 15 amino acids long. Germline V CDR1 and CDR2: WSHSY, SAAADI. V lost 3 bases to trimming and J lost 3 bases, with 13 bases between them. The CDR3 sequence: CASSEGPQVTDTQYF. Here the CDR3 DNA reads TGCGCCAGCAGTGAAGGACCCCAGGTGACAGATACGCAGTATTTT.

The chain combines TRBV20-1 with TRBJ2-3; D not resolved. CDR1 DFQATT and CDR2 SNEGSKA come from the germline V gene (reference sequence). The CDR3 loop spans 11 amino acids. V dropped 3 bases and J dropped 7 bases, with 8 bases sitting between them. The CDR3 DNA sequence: TGCAGTGCTAGCGTAAGGAATACGCAGTATTTT. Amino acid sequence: CSASVRNTQYF.

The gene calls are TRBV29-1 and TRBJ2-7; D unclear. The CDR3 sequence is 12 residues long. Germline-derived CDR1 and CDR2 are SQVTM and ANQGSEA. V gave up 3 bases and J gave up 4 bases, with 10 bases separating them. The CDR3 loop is CSVERDGYEQYF. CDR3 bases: TGCAGCGTTGAGAGAGACGGGTACGAGCAGTACTTC.

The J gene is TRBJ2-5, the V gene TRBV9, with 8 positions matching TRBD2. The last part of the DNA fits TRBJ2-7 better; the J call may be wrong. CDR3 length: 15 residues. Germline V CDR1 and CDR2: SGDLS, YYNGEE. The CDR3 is CASSRPGLDSYEQYF. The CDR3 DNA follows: TGTGCCAGCAGTAGACCGGGACTAGACTCCTACGAGCAGTACTTC.

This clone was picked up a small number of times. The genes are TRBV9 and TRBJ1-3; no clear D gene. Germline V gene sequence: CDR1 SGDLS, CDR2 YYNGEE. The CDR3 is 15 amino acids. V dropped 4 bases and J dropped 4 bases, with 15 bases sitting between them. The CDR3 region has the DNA TGTGCCAGCAGCTATAACCAGAGGGTAGGAAACACCATATATTTT. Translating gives CASSYNQRVGNTIYF. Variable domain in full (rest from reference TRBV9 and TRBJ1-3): DSGVTQTPKHLITATGQRVTLRCSPRSGDLSVYWYQQSLDQGLQFLIQYYNGEERAKGNILERFSAQQFPDLHSELNLSSLELGDSALYFCASSYNQRVGNTIYFGEGSWLTVV.

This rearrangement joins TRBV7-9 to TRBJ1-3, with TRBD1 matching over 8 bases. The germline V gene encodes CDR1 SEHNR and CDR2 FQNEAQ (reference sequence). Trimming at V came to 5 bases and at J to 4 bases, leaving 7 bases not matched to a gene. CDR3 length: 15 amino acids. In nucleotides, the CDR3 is TGTGCCAGCAGCCCCGGACAGGGTAGAGGAAACACCATATATTTT. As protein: CASSPGQGRGNTIYF.

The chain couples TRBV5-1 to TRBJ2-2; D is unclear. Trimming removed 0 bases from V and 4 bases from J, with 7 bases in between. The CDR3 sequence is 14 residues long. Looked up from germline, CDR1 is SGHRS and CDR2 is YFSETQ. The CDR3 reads CASSLERTTGELFF. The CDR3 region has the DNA TGCGCCAGCAGCTTGGAACGGACCACCGGGGAGCTGTTTTTT.

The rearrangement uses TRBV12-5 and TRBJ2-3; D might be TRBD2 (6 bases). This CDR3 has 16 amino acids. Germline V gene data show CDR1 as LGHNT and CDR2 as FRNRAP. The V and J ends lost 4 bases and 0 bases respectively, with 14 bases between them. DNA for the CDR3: TGTGCTAGTGGTTCATTGGGGGGTGGGAGCACAGATACGCAGTATTTT. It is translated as CASGSLGGGSTDTQYF. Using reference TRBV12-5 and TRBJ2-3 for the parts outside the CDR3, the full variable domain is DARVTQTPRHKVTEMGQEVTMRCQPILGHNTVFWYRQTMMQGLELLAYFRNRAPLDDSGMPKDRFSAEMPDATLATLKIQPSEPRDSAVYFCASGSLGGGSTDTQYFGPGTRLTVL.

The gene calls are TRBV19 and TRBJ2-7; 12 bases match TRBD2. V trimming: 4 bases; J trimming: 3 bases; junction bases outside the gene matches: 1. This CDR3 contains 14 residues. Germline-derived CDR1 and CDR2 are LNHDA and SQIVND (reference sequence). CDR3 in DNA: TGTGCCAGTAGTACGGGACTAGCGGGCTACGAGCAGTACTTC. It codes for CASSTGLAGYEQYF.

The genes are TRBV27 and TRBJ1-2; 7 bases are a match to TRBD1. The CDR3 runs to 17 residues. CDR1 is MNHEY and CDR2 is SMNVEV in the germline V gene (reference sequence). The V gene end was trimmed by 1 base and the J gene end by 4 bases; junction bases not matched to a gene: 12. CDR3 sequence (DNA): TGTGCCAGCAGTTTATACGTATCGGGACAGACTGGCTATGGCTACACCTTC. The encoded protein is CASSLYVSGQTGYGYTF.

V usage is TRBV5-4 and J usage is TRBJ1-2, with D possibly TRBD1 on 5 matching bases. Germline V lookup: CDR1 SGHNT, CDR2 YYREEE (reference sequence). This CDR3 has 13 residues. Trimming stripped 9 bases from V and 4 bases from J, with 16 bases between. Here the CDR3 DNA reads TGTGCCACCAATTCGGGGCAGGCCTATGGCTACACCTTC. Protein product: CATNSGQAYGYTF. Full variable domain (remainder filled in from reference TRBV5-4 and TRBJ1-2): ETGVTQSPTHLIKTRGQQVTLRCSSQSGHNTVSWYQQALGQGPQFIFQYYREEENGRGNFPPRFSGLQFPNYSSELNVNALELDDSALYLCATNSGQAYGYTFGSGTRLTVV.

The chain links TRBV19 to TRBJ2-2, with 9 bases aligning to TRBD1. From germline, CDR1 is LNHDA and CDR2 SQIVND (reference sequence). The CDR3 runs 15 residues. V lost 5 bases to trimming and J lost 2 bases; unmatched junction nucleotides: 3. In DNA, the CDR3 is TGTGCCAGTAGTCGGGACAGGGAAAACACCGGGGAGCTGTTTTTT. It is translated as CASSRDRENTGELFF.

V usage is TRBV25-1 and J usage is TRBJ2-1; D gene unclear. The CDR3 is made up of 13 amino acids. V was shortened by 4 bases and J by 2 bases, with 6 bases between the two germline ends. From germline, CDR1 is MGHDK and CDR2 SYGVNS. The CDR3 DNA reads TGTGCCAGCAGTGGAAACCCCTACAATGAGCAGTTCTTC. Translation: CASSGNPYNEQFF.

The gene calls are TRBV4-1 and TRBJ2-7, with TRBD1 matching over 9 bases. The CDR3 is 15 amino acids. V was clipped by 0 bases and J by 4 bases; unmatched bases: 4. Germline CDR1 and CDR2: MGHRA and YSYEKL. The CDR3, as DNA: TGCGCCAGCAGCCAAGATGGGACAGGGTGGTACGAGCAGTACTTC. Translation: CASSQDGTGWYEQYF.

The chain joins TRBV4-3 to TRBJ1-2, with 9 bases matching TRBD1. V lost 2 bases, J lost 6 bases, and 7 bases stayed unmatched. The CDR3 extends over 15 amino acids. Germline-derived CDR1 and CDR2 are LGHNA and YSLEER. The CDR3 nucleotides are TGCGCCAGCAGCCAACTTACAGGGGGCACCGATGGCTACACCTTC. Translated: CASSQLTGGTDGYTF.

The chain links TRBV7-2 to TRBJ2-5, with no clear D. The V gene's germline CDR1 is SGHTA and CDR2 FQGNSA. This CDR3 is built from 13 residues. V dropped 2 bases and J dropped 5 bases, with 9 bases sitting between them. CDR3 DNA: TGTGCCAGCAGCTTACGCCCCGGTGAGACCCAGTACTTC. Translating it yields CASSLRPGETQYF.

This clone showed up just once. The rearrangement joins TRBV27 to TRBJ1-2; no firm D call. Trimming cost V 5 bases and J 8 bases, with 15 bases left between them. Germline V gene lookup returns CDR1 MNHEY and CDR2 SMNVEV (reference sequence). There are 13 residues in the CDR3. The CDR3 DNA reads TGTGCCAGCAGTCCCGGCCGAGCTCGGGGCTACACCTTC. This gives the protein CASSPGRARGYTF.

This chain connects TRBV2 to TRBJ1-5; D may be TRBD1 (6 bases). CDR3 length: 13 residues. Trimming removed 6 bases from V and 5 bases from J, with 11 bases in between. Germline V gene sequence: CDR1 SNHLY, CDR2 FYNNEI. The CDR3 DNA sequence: TGTGCCAGCAGATCACAGGGATATCAGCCCCAGCATTTT. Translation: CASRSQGYQPQHF.

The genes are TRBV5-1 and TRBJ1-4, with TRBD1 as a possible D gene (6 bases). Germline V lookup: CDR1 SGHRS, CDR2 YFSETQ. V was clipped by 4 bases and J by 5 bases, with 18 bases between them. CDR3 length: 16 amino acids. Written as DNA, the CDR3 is TGCGCCAGCAGCCCCGGGGGCACAGGAGGAAATGAAAAACTGTTTTTT. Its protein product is CASSPGGTGGNEKLFF.

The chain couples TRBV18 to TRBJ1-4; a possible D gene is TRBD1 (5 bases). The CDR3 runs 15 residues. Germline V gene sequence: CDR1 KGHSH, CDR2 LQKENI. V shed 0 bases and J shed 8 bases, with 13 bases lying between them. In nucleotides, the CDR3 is TGTGCCAGCTCACCACCGAGAGACAGCAAGGAAAAACTGTTTTTT. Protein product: CASSPPRDSKEKLFF.

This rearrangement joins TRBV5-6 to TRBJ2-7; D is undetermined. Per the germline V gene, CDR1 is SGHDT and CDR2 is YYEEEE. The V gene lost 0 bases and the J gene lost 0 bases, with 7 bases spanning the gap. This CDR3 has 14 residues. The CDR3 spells CASSLGVSSYEQYF. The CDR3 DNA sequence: TGTGCCAGCAGCTTGGGGGTCAGCTCCTACGAGCAGTACTTC. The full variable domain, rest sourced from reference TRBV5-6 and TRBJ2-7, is DAGVTQSPTHLIKTRGQQVTLRCSPKSGHDTVSWYQQALGQGPQFIFQYYEEEERQRGNFPDRFSGHQFPNYSSELNVNALLLGDSALYLCASSLGVSSYEQYFGPGTRLTVT.

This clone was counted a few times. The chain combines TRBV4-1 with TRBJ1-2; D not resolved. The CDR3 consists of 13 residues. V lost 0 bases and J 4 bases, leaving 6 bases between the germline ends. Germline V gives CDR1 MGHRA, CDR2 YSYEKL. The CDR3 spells CASSQDSGYGYTF. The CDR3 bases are TGCGCCAGCAGCCAAGATTCTGGCTATGGCTACACCTTC.

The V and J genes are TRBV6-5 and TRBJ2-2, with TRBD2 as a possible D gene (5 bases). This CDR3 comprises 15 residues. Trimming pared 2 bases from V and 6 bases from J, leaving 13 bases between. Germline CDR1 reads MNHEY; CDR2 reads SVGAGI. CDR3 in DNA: TGTGCCAGCAGTTACGAGGGAATGGGTGCCGGGGAGCTGTTTTTT. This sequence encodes CASSYEGMGAGELFF.